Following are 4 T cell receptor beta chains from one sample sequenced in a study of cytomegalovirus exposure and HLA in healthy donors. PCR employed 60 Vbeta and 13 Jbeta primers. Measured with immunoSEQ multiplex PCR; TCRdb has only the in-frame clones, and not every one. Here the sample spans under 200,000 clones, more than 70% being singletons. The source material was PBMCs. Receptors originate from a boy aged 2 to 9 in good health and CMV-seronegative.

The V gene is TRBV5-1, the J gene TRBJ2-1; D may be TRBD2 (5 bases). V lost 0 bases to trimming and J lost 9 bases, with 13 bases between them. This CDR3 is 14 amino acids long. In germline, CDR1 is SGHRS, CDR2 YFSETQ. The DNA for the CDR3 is TGCGCCAGCAGCTTGGACCCGGGATTCGGTGAGCAGTTCTTC. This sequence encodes CASSLDPGFGEQFF.

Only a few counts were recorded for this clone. CDR3 region: CASSQGTVTEKLFF. CDR3 nucleotides: TGTGCCAGCAGCCAAGGAACAGTCACTGAAAAACTGTTTTTT. V gene TRBV14 combines with J gene TRBJ1-4; D not certain. CDR1 SGHDN and CDR2 FVKESK come from the germline V gene. The ends were cut back, 1 base at V and 7 bases at J, with 10 bases in the middle. The CDR3 has 14 residues.

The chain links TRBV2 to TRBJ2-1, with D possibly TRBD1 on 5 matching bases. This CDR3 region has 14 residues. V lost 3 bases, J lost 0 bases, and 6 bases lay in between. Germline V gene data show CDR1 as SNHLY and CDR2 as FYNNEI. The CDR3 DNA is TGTGCCAGCAGTGATCAGGGCTCCTACAATGAGCAGTTCTTC. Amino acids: CASSDQGSYNEQFF.

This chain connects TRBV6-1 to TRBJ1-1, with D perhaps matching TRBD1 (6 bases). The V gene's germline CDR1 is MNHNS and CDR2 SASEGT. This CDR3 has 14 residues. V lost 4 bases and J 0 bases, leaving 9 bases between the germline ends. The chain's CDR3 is CASSVTGMNTEAFF. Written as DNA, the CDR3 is TGTGCCAGCAGTGTCACAGGGATGAACACTGAAGCTTTCTTT.